This entry concerns a single TCR beta chain. Its antigen remains unidentified. The same CDR3 also results from other DNA sequences found in this sample. The CDR3 is made up of 14 amino acids. Germline values: CDR1 SEHNR, CDR2 FQNEAQ (reference sequence). Losses at the gene ends were 7 bases for V and 3 bases for J; bases not matched to a gene: 3. The sample belongs to a study of beta chain features in type 1 diabetes. One heparinised blood draw, averaging about 0.11 L, came from each donor. Expressed TCRB transcripts were sequenced, since all the RNA that had been isolated was reverse transcribed. Some clones are missing from TCRdb's copy, which holds only in-frame ones; the method was immunoSEQ multiplex PCR. There are 250,000 to 350,000 clones in the sample; about 15% occur only once, and around 0.015% lies in the top ten. Study results and limitations: Patients and controls would share equally any PCR tilt toward shorter templates. There was a moderate but significant shortening of TCRB CDR3s in all four CD4+ subsets of Type 1 diabetes patients.

The rearrangement uses TRBV7-9 and TRBJ2-3; TRBD2 agrees at 11 bases. This TCR was recovered from a man between 18 and 35 years old with type 1 diabetes. What was sequenced was naive CD4+ T cells from blood. The CDR3 nucleotides are TGTGCCAGCACGCTAGCGGGAGGAACAGATACGCAGTATTTT. Its translation is CASTLAGGTDTQYF.